These 7 T cell receptor beta chains originate from one sample sequenced in a study of control samples from healthy donors and cancer patients. The repertoire was sequenced with immunoSEQ multiplex PCR; TCRdb's copy has only in-frame clones and lacks some. The table shows about 100,000 clones, with about 88% occurring only once. Sequencing was done on a sample of blood. The receptors derive from a woman aged 45 to 65 in good health.

With regard to this clone: At one of its ends the junction is not consistent with the germline gene, which may arise from a read error. V is TRBV19 and J is TRBJ2-1; D call uncertain. The CDR3 runs 11 residues. The germline V gene encodes CDR1 LNHDA and CDR2 SQIVND (reference sequence). In nucleotides, the CDR3 is TGTGCCAGTAGTTCGTACAGTGAGCAGTTCTTC. Its translation: CASSSYSEQFF.

The V gene is TRBV5-5, the J gene TRBJ2-7; 8 bases map to TRBD1. V trimming: 2 bases; J trimming: 2 bases; junction bases outside the gene matches: 3. The CDR3 loop spans 14 amino acids. Germline-derived CDR1 and CDR2 are SGHKS and YYEKEE (reference sequence). The CDR3 DNA is TGTGCCAGCAGCTTCGGGACAGGCGCCTACGAGCAGTACTTC. This codes for CASSFGTGAYEQYF.

The chain has TRBV11-2 and TRBJ2-5; D remains ambiguous. This CDR3 spans 14 amino acids. V lost 1 base to trimming and J lost 3 bases, with 9 bases between them. Germline V gives CDR1 SGHAT, CDR2 FQNNGV. CDR3 sequence: CASSLGVLKETQYF. The CDR3 bases are TGTGCCAGCAGCTTAGGTGTTTTGAAAGAGACCCAGTACTTC.

J is TRBJ2-7 and V is TRBV6-5; TRBD1 aligns across 7 bases. Trimming took 2 bases from V and 2 from J; bases not matched to a gene: 9. The CDR3 has 16 amino acids. Germline lookup yields CDR1 MNHEY and CDR2 SVGAGI. DNA for the CDR3: TGTGCCAGCAGTTACAGCCTAGACAGGGTAGCCTACGAGCAGTACTTC. This encodes CASSYSLDRVAYEQYF.

With respect to this clone: The same CDR3 arises from other DNA sequences in this sample as well. This chain connects TRBV18 to TRBJ1-5; TRBD1 is a possible D gene (5 bases). The CDR3 has 13 residues. Trimming cost V 2 bases and J 4 bases, with 6 bases left between them. Germline V CDR1 and CDR2: KGHSH, LQKENI. CDR3 sequence (DNA): TGTGCCAGCTCACCAGGGGGGAATCAGCCCCAGCATTTT. It specifies CASSPGGNQPQHF.

The J gene is TRBJ1-4, the V gene TRBV19; D gene uncertain. The V end was cut by 7 bases, the J end by 7 bases, with 25 bases between. Germline V lookup: CDR1 LNHDA, CDR2 SQIVND (reference sequence). This CDR3 spans 17 amino acids. CDR3 residues: CASTVIFAEGRAEKLFF. The CDR3 DNA sequence: TGTGCCAGTACCGTTATTTTCGCAGAGGGTAGGGCTGAAAAACTGTTTTTT.

V gene TRBV19 combines with J gene TRBJ2-3; TRBD1 is a possible D gene (5 bases). Trimming cost V 3 bases and J 0 bases, with 10 bases left between them. The CDR3 runs to 15 residues. Per germline, CDR1 LNHDA and CDR2 SQIVND (reference sequence). As DNA, the CDR3 is TGTGCCAGTAGTATTGCTGGGGCCAGCACAGATACGCAGTATTTT. Translated: CASSIAGASTDTQYF.